This TCR beta chain comes out of a study of blood T cell repertoires in COVID-19. Turning to the study itself: Nucleic acid was either cDNA or gDNA, and it came from T cells, B-cell-depleted T cells, or PBMCs.

The CDR3 has 18 amino acids. V lost 3 bases and J lost 1; bases outside the gene matches: 6. Germline lookup yields CDR1 SGDLS and CDR2 YYNGEE. In the study's own analysis: Estimation of nucleated cell counts relied on the amplification of reference gene primers. Data came from immunoSEQ multiplex PCR; TCRdb stores just in-frame clones and leaves some out. V, J and clone size derive from that table, while D and trimming were established from the DNA sequence. The data show more than 400,000 clones, approximately 83% seen once. This sequence joins TRBV9 and TRBJ2-2, with 13 bases aligning to TRBD2. Sequenced: peripheral blood. This clonotype was sampled from a human donor in a cohort sampled during active COVID-19. The DNA of the CDR3 is TGTGCCAGCAGCGCCCCGGGACTAGCGGGATGGAACACCGGGGAGCTGTTTTTT. Amino acid sequence: CASSAPGLAGWNTGELFF.